The 10 T cell receptor beta chains given below trace back to one sample, sequenced in a study of blood T cell repertoires in COVID-19. Sequenced by immunoSEQ multiplex PCR; TCRdb stores in-frame clones only, minus some. The sample lists tens of thousands of clones, more than 60% occurring once. The sequenced material came from peripheral blood. The receptors originated from a human donor in a cohort sampled during active COVID-19.

This clone appeared a single time. The chain couples TRBV6-6 to TRBJ2-2; 12 bases fit TRBD2. Looked up from germline, CDR1 is MNHNY and CDR2 is SVGAGI (reference sequence). V shed 4 bases and J 4 bases; nucleotides not matched to a gene: 4. The CDR3 runs to 16 residues. The CDR3 DNA reads TGTGCCAGCAGTTCGACTAGCGGGAGTGTCACCGGGGAGCTGTTTTTT. This codes for CASSSTSGSVTGELFF.

The CDR3 is CASSVAGLTDTQYF. The CDR3 region has the DNA TGTGCCAGCAGCGTAGCGGGACTGACAGATACGCAGTATTTT. The chain carries TRBV9 and TRBJ2-3; perhaps TRBD2 as D (6 bases). Trimming removed 0 bases at V and 3 bases at J, with 8 bases between. Germline V lookup: CDR1 SGDLS, CDR2 YYNGEE. The CDR3 covers 14 residues.

This chain joins TRBV29-1 and TRBJ2-2; D unresolved. Germline loops: CDR1 SQVTM, CDR2 ANQGSEA. CDR3 length: 14 amino acids. The V and J ends lost 4 bases and 0 bases respectively, with 9 bases between them. Written as DNA, the CDR3 is TGCAGCGTTGGTCCACAGTCGAACACCGGGGAGCTGTTTTTT. Protein: CSVGPQSNTGELFF.

The chain carries TRBV7-9 and TRBJ2-3; 9 bases align to TRBD2. This CDR3 contains 17 residues. CDR1 is SEHNR and CDR2 is FQNEAQ in the germline V gene (reference sequence). After removal of 1 base from V and 2 bases from J, the junction contained 7 bases not matched to a gene. The CDR3: CASSLDLLAGPTDTQYF. The CDR3 nucleotides are TGTGCCAGCAGCTTAGATCTGCTAGCGGGACCCACAGATACGCAGTATTTT.

The chain combines TRBV7-8 with TRBJ2-5; D ambiguous. Germline lookup yields CDR1 SGHVS and CDR2 FQNEAQ. Trimming shortened V by 0 bases and J by 5 bases, and 10 bases separated the two germline ends. This CDR3 has 14 residues. CDR3 DNA sequence: TGTGCCAGCAGCTTAGCTGAGTGGCGGGAGACCCAGTACTTC. Translation gives CASSLAEWRETQYF.

V and J are TRBV5-4 and TRBJ1-2, with D possibly being TRBD1 (6 bases). There are 13 residues in the CDR3. Trimming shortened V by 4 bases and J by 5 bases, and 12 bases separated the two germline ends. CDR1 is SGHNT and CDR2 is YYREEE in the germline V gene (reference sequence). The CDR3 coding sequence is TGTGCCAGCAGCCTCGACAGGAATTATGGCTACACCTTC. Its protein product is CASSLDRNYGYTF.

This clone has a handful of counts. The genes are TRBV27 and TRBJ2-5; 7 nucleotides line up with TRBD1. The germline gives CDR1 MNHEY, CDR2 SMNVEV (reference sequence). The CDR3 loop spans 14 amino acids. V gave up 6 bases and J gave up 4 bases; unmatched junction bases: 8. This CDR3 reads CASRDIDRAETQYF. The CDR3 DNA is TGTGCCAGCAGAGACATAGACAGGGCAGAGACCCAGTACTTC.

The CDR3 reads CASSAEPIIAGRARETQYF. CDR3 nucleotide sequence: TGTGCCAGCAGTGCCGAGCCGATTATAGCGGGAAGGGCGAGGGAGACCCAGTACTTC. This chain links TRBV2 with TRBJ2-5; 8 nucleotides align to TRBD2. Germline V gene sequence: CDR1 SNHLY, CDR2 FYNNEI. This CDR3 is 19 amino acids long. With V trimmed by 4 bases and J by 5 bases, 21 bases remained unmatched.

The J gene is TRBJ2-6, the V gene TRBV24-1, with D maybe TRBD1 (6 bases). The CDR3 totals 15 residues. Germline values: CDR1 KGHDR, CDR2 SFDVKD. V lost 2 bases, J lost 4 bases, and 8 bases lay in between. Written as DNA, the CDR3 is TGTGCCACCAGTGATTCAGGGGTCGGGGCCAACGTCCTGACTTTC. Amino acid sequence: CATSDSGVGANVLTF.

V gene TRBV11-2 combines with J gene TRBJ2-5; 7 bases line up with TRBD1. This CDR3 is 13 amino acids long. CDR1 is SGHAT and CDR2 is FQNNGV in the germline V gene. The junction had 1 base not matched to a gene; V was cut back by 4 bases and J by 2 bases. The CDR3 bases are TGTGCCAGCAGCTCGACAGGGCAAGAGACCCAGTACTTC. This encodes CASSSTGQETQYF.